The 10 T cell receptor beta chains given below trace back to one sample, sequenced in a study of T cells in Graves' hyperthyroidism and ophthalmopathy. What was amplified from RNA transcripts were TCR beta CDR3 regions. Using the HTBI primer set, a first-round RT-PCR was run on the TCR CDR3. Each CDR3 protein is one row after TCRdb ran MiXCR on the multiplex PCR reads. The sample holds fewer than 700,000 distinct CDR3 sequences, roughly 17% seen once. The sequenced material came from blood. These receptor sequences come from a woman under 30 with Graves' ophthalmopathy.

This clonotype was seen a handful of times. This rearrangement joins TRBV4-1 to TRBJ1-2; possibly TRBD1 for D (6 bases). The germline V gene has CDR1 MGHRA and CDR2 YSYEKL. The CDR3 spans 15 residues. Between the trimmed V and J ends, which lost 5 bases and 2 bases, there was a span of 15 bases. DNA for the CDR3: TGCGCCAGCAGCTTGACCCCAGGGGAAAACTATGGCTACACCTTC. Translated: CASSLTPGENYGYTF.

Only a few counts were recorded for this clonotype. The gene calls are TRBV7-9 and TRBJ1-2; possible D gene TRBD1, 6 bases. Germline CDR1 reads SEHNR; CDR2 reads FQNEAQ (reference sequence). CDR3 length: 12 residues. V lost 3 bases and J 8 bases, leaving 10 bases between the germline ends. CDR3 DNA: TGTGCCAGCAGCTTCCGGGACAAAGGCTACACCTTC. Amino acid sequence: CASSFRDKGYTF.

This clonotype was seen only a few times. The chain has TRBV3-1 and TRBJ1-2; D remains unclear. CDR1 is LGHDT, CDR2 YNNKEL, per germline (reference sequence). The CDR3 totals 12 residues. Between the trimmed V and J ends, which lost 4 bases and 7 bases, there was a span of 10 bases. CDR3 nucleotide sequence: TGTGCCAGCAGCCTCGGGTCTACTGGCTACACCTTC. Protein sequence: CASSLGSTGYTF.

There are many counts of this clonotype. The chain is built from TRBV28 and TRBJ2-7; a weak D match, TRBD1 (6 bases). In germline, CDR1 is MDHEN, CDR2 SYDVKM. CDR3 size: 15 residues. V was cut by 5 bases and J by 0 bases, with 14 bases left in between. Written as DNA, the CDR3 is TGTGCCAGCAGTCCAGGGGATATGAGCTCCTACGAGCAGTACTTC. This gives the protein CASSPGDMSSYEQYF. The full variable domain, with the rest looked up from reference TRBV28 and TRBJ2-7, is DVKVTQSSRYLVKRTGEKVFLECVQDMDHENMFWYRQDPGLGLRLIYFSYDVKMKEKGDIPEGYSVSREKKERFSLILESASTNQTSMYLCASSPGDMSSYEQYFGPGTRLTVT.

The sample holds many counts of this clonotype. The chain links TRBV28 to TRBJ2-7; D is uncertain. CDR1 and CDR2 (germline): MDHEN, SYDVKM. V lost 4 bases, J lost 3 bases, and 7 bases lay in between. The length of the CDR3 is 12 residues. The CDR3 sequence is CASSSEFYEQYF. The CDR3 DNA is TGTGCCAGCAGTTCGGAGTTCTACGAGCAGTACTTC.

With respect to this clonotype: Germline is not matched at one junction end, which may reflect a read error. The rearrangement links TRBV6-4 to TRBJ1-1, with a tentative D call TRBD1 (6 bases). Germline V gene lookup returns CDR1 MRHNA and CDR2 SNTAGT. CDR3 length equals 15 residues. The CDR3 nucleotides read TGTGCCAGCAGTTACTCACAGGGCGTGAACACTGAAGCTTTCTTT. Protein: CASSYSQGVNTEAFF.

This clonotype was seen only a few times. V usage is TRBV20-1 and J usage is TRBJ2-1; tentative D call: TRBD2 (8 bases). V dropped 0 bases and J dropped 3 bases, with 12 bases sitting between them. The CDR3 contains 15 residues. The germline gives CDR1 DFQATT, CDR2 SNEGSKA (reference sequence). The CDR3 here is CSARDSGTDYNEQFF. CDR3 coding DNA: TGCAGTGCTAGAGATAGCGGGACAGACTACAATGAGCAGTTCTTC.

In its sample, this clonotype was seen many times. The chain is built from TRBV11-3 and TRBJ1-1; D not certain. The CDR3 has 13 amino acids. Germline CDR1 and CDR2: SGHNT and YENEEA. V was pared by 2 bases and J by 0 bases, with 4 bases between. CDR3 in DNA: TGTGCCAGCAGCTTATTCATGAACACTGAAGCTTTCTTT. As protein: CASSLFMNTEAFF.

The CDR3 protein is CASSQEVVNEQFF. CDR3 nucleotides: TGCGCCAGCAGCCAAGAGGTAGTCAATGAGCAGTTCTTC. The chain uses TRBV4-3 and TRBJ2-1; no reliable D call. The CDR3 spans 13 residues. The germline V gene encodes CDR1 LGHNA and CDR2 YSLEER. V lost 0 bases and J 6 bases, leaving 6 bases between the germline ends.

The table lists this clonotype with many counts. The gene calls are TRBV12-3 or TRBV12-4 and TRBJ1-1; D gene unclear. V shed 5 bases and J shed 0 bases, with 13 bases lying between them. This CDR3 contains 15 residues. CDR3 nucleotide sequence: TGTGCCAGCAGTGGCCTTGGACGGATGAACACTGAAGCTTTCTTT. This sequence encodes CASSGLGRMNTEAFF.